The entry below gives a single TCR beta chain sequence along with its context. This clonotype was detected many times. The antigen this receptor binds is unknown. No base-level quality is on record; no much larger clone is a single base apart. Full-length TCR variable regions were amplified by 5' RACE PCR with constant-region reverse primers, and semi-nested PCR with Nested Universal Primer A was subsequently performed. The ReliaPrep RNA Cell Miniprep System was used to extract total RNA, which was then reverse transcribed into 5'RACE-ready cDNA with the SMARTer RACE 5'/3' Kit. An Illumina MiSeq was used to sequence the full-length TCR alpha and beta libraries, which had been barcoded with multiplex adaptors. The authors' analysis ran thus. For each of nine subset-tissue groups, sequencing data from the five patients were combined, and the groups were compared by unsupervised clustering of TCR gene usage. The Morisita-Horn index was used to calculate repertoire similarity, with shared sequences weighted according to their contribution to each repertoire. The public sequencing data were trimmed at Q25 with fastp and processed into clonotypes with MiXCR by TCRdb, which kept only in-frame beta chains. Entries are consolidated by CDR3 protein sequence, retaining the most common genes and DNA. These V and J calls originate from TCRdb's pipeline instead of the authors' own analysis. The sample contains about 57,000 distinct CDR3 sequences, around 24% of them found a single time. 2% to 2.5% of the sample comes from the top ten.

The CDR3 sequence holds 14 residues, the cysteine and phenylalanine included. The kept DNA is CDR3 alone, 42 bases in frame from the first base. Per the germline V gene, SGDLS is the CDR1 and YYNGEE is the CDR2. At the junction V is shortened by 0 bases and J by 5 bases, with 10 bases in between. This record comes from a study (dated by TCRdb to about 2015). Study-wide context: Whether tumor-infiltrating Tregs in breast cancer are recruited from blood Tregs or converted in situ from other CD4+ T cell subsets was tested. Study-level results and caveats: Tumor-infiltrating Treg TCR alpha and beta sequences overlapped most with tumor naive CD4+ T cells, then with blood naive CD4+ T cells. Validation in the larger cohort was restricted to a single TCR beta V-J rearrangement rather than whole repertoires. Tumor memory CD4+ T cell TCR gene usage clustered with blood and lymph node memory CD4+ cells and lymph node naive CD4+ cells.

CD4+CD25+CD127-/low cells were isolated as Tregs. Tregs, naive and memory CD4+ T cells from tumor, blood and ipsilateral draining lymph nodes of about five breast cancer patients underwent full-length TCR alpha and beta sequencing. Tumor tissue and lymph nodes obtained by ipsilateral axillary dissection were perfused with PBS, cut into small pieces and digested using collagenase I and hyaluronidase. A purity exceeding 90% was confirmed by FACS for the sorted cell populations. This clonotype was sampled from a female donor with breast cancer. The sequenced material came from tumor-infiltrating Tregs sorted from the breast tumor. This chain is built from TRBV9 and TRBJ2-3; the D gene cannot be resolved reliably. The nucleotide sequence is TGTGCCAGCAGCGTAGCGGTCGCTAGAGATACGCAGTATTTT. This gives the protein CASSVAVARDTQYF.